Presented here are 26 T cell receptor beta chains from one specimen sequenced in a study of CD8+ T cells in alopecia areata. Sequencing relied on a cDNA template that was reverse transcribed from extracted RNA. Measured with immunoSEQ multiplex PCR; TCRdb has only the in-frame clones, and not every one. Of around 300,000 clones listed, about 60% are singletons. The treatment was: oral pan-JAK inhibitor, 5-10 mg twice daily. The material was CD4+ T cells sorted from blood, obtained around week 54, from a patient treated with tofacitinib. The receptors were gathered from a human donor with alopecia areata.

This chain links TRBV7-8 with TRBJ2-7; D call uncertain. This CDR3 has 14 amino acids. Germline V gene sequence: CDR1 SGHVS, CDR2 FQNEAQ. Trimming pared 0 bases from V and 2 bases from J, leaving 8 bases between. The CDR3 spells CASSLAYAAYEQYF. The CDR3 nucleotides read TGTGCCAGCAGCTTAGCGTATGCAGCCTACGAGCAGTACTTC.

The V and J genes are TRBV29-1 and TRBJ1-1; D is ambiguous. Germline V gene lookup returns CDR1 SQVTM and CDR2 ANQGSEA. Trimming left V 7 bases short and J 1 base short, with 13 bases between. CDR3 size: 13 residues. The CDR3 here is CSALRATNTEAFF. CDR3 coding DNA: TGCAGCGCCCTCCGGGCAACGAACACTGAAGCTTTCTTT. Based on the CDR3 plus reference TRBV29-1 and TRBJ1-1, the full variable domain is SAVISQKPSRDICQRGTSLTIQCQVDSQVTMMFWYRQQPGQSLTLIATANQGSEATYESGFVIDKFPISRPNLTFSTLTVSNMSPEDSSIYLCSALRATNTEAFFGQGTRLTVV.

V gene TRBV5-1 combines with J gene TRBJ2-3; no clear D. Looked up from germline, CDR1 is SGHRS and CDR2 is YFSETQ. This CDR3 spans 14 amino acids. Trimming shortened V by 4 bases and J by 0 bases, and 9 bases separated the two germline ends. The DNA for the CDR3 is TGCGCCAGCAGCCCGACCGCTAGCACAGATACGCAGTATTTT. Protein: CASSPTASTDTQYF.

This clone turned up a few times. The sample has other DNA sequences that encode this CDR3 too. This sequence joins TRBV7-3 and TRBJ2-5, with TRBD1 identical over 10 bases. The CDR3 is 13 residues long. Germline values: CDR1 SGHTA, CDR2 FQGTGA. The trim removed 3 bases at V and 5 bases at J, leaving 0 bases unmatched. The CDR3 sequence is CASSLGQGETQYF. The CDR3 coding sequence is TGTGCCAGCAGCTTGGGACAGGGGGAGACCCAGTACTTC.

The chain couples TRBV7-3 to TRBJ2-2; no clear D gene. Germline V lookup: CDR1 SGHTA, CDR2 FQGTGA. V was pared by 2 bases and J by 4 bases, with 5 bases between. CDR3 length: 13 residues. The DNA of the CDR3 is TGTGCCAGCAGCTTAGGCAGCACCGGGGAGCTGTTTTTT. The encoded protein is CASSLGSTGELFF. Full variable domain (rest looked up from reference TRBV7-3 and TRBJ2-2): GAGVSQTPSNKVTEKGKYVELRCDPISGHTALYWYRQSLGQGPEFLIYFQGTGAADDSGLPNDRFFAVRPEGSVSTLKIQRTERGDSAVYLCASSLGSTGELFFGEGSRLTVL.

The J gene is TRBJ1-1, the V gene TRBV29-1; D is undetermined. The length of the CDR3 is 14 residues. Trimming shortened V by 5 bases and J by 3 bases, and 16 bases separated the two germline ends. The germline V gene has CDR1 SQVTM and CDR2 ANQGSEA. DNA of the CDR3: TGCAGCGTTTCACCGGGAAAAAGGGACACTGAAGCTTTCTTT. This sequence encodes CSVSPGKRDTEAFF.

V usage is TRBV30 and J usage is TRBJ1-1, with D hard to call. The length of the CDR3 is 13 residues. Trimming pared 0 bases from V and 1 base from J, leaving 6 bases between. Germline lookup yields CDR1 GTSNPN and CDR2 SVGIG (reference sequence). CDR3 sequence (DNA): TGTGCCTGGAGTGTAAGGACGAACACTGAAGCTTTCTTT. It encodes CAWSVRTNTEAFF. Full variable domain (rest looked up from reference TRBV30 and TRBJ1-1): SQTIHQWPATLVQPVGSPLSLECTVEGTSNPNLYWYRQAAGRGLQLLFYSVGIGQISSEVPQNLSASRPQDRQFILSSKKLLLSDSGFYLCAWSVRTNTEAFFGQGTRLTVV.

The chain combines TRBV7-9 with TRBJ2-5; D is perhaps TRBD1 (6 bases). Trimming shortened V by 3 bases and J by 5 bases, and 19 bases separated the two germline ends. Germline CDR1 and CDR2: SEHNR and FQNEAQ (reference sequence). This CDR3 is built from 16 residues. The CDR3 reads CASSFLAGEAGETQYF. The CDR3 nucleotides read TGTGCCAGCAGCTTTTTGGCAGGGGAAGCCGGGGAGACCCAGTACTTC. The complete variable domain, with remaining parts taken from reference TRBV7-9 and TRBJ2-5, reads DTGVSQNPRHKITKRGQNVTFRCDPISEHNRLYWYRQTLGQGPEFLTYFQNEAQLEKSRLLSDRFSAERPKGSFSTLEIQRTEQGDSAMYLCASSFLAGEAGETQYFGPGTRLLVL.

This chain connects TRBV29-1 to TRBJ1-2; possibly TRBD1 for D (6 bases). The CDR3 contains 12 residues. Germline-derived CDR1 and CDR2 are SQVTM and ANQGSEA. Trimming removed 7 bases at V and 4 bases at J, with 13 bases between. The CDR3 loop is CSGSGVGYGYTF. Written as DNA, the CDR3 is TGCAGCGGGTCAGGGGTCGGCTATGGCTACACCTTC.

The rearrangement links TRBV18 to TRBJ2-4, with TRBD1 identical over 10 bases. Germline V gene data show CDR1 as KGHSH and CDR2 as LQKENI. This CDR3 is 16 amino acids long. V lost 4 bases and J lost 6; bases outside the gene matches: 9. The CDR3 bases are TGTGCCAGCTCACAACCGGGACAGGGGATCGCAAACATTCAGTACTTC. Translation: CASSQPGQGIANIQYF.

The chain employs TRBV29-1 and TRBJ2-2; tentatively, D is TRBD2 (6 bases). The germline gives CDR1 SQVTM, CDR2 ANQGSEA. The CDR3 is 13 residues long. The V and J ends lost 5 bases and 7 bases respectively, with 14 bases between them. The CDR3 DNA is TGCAGCGTTCGCAGACTGGGAGGCGGGGAGCTGTTTTTT. Protein: CSVRRLGGGELFF.

The V gene is TRBV25-1, the J gene TRBJ1-1; D possibly corresponds to TRBD1 (6 bases). This CDR3 has 12 amino acids. Germline V lookup: CDR1 MGHDK, CDR2 SYGVNS. With 2 bases removed from V and 11 bases from J, the gap between germline ends came to 12 bases. The CDR3 here is CASSEVQGLAFF. CDR3 coding DNA: TGTGCCAGCAGTGAAGTACAGGGTCTGGCTTTCTTT.

This clone has a handful of counts. The J gene is TRBJ2-7, the V gene TRBV29-1, with 7 bases identical to TRBD1. The CDR3 has 11 residues. Per the germline V gene, CDR1 is SQVTM and CDR2 is ANQGSEA. Trimming removed 7 bases from V and 5 bases from J; junction bases left unmatched: 5. The CDR3 spells CSGAQGDEQYF. CDR3 nucleotide sequence: TGCAGCGGGGCCCAGGGGGACGAGCAGTACTTC.

V usage is TRBV10-3 and J usage is TRBJ1-1; a weak D match, TRBD1 (5 bases). With 1 base removed from V and 3 bases from J, the gap between germline ends came to 9 bases. The germline CDR1 and CDR2 sequences are ENHRY and SYGVKD. The CDR3 is made up of 14 amino acids. In DNA form, the CDR3 reads TGTGCCATCAGTGAGTTAGGGACGGACACTGAAGCTTTCTTT. Amino acids: CAISELGTDTEAFF.

In regard to this clone: Distinct nucleotide sequences in the sample also encode this CDR3. This chain links TRBV29-1 with TRBJ1-2; 11 nucleotides align to TRBD1. V lost 6 bases and J lost 4; bases outside the gene matches: 1. Germline CDR1 SQVTM, CDR2 ANQGSEA. The CDR3 extends over 12 amino acids. CDR3 sequence: CSVGTGGYGYTF. CDR3 DNA sequence: TGCAGCGTGGGGACAGGGGGCTATGGCTACACCTTC.

Of note for this clone: The identical CDR3 is also encoded by other nucleotide sequences in the sample. The chain uses TRBV30 and TRBJ2-5, with TRBD2 matching 8 bases. V trimming: 3 bases; J trimming: 4 bases; junction bases outside the gene matches: 7. The CDR3 length is 14 residues. Germline lookup yields CDR1 GTSNPN and CDR2 SVGIG (reference sequence). CDR3 loop: CAWSAGLAGETQYF. For the CDR3, the DNA is TGTGCCTGGAGCGCCGGACTAGCCGGAGAGACCCAGTACTTC.

The rearrangement uses TRBV27 and TRBJ1-2; D gene unclear. V was shortened by 6 bases and J by 5 bases, with 4 bases between the two germline ends. Germline lookup yields CDR1 MNHEY and CDR2 SMNVEV (reference sequence). The CDR3 length is 10 residues. CDR3 sequence (DNA): TGTGCCAGCAGGCAATATGGCTACACCTTC. It encodes CASRQYGYTF.

This chain connects TRBV19 to TRBJ1-2; D perhaps matches TRBD1 (5 bases). The germline gives CDR1 LNHDA, CDR2 SQIVND (reference sequence). V lost 6 bases to trimming and J lost 7 bases, with 15 bases between them. The CDR3 is 13 residues long. This CDR3 reads CASRFQGSGGYTF. Here the CDR3 DNA reads TGTGCCAGTAGGTTCCAGGGATCTGGTGGCTACACCTTC.

This chain joins TRBV25-1 and TRBJ2-7; 9 bases map to TRBD1. V lost 4 bases, J lost 3 bases, and 4 bases stayed unmatched. This CDR3 contains 14 residues. CDR1 is MGHDK and CDR2 is SYGVNS in the germline V gene. The CDR3 reads CASSGDRDIYEQYF. CDR3 DNA: TGTGCCAGCAGTGGGGACAGGGATATCTACGAGCAGTACTTC.

V and J are TRBV30 and TRBJ2-4; D not resolved. CDR1 is GTSNPN, CDR2 SVGIG, per germline (reference sequence). With 5 bases removed from V and 0 bases from J, the gap between germline ends came to 11 bases. The CDR3 spans 14 residues. The CDR3 spells CAWVPRLAKNIQYF. CDR3 nucleotide sequence: TGTGCCTGGGTCCCTCGTCTAGCCAAAAACATTCAGTACTTC.

This clone was counted a single time. The chain has TRBV5-1 and TRBJ2-7; D possibly matches TRBD1 or TRBD2 (5 bases each). The CDR3 loop spans 12 amino acids. CDR1 is SGHRS, CDR2 YFSETQ, per germline. V shed 7 bases and J shed 1 base, with 9 bases lying between them. CDR3 coding DNA: TGCGCCAGCCGGGACGGATCCTACGAGCAGTACTTC. It yields the protein CASRDGSYEQYF.

This clone has just a few counts. Different DNA sequences within this sample yield the same CDR3. The V and J genes are TRBV11-2 and TRBJ2-3; 8 positions agree with TRBD1. Germline loops: CDR1 SGHAT, CDR2 FQNNGV. Losses at the gene ends were 5 bases for V and 4 bases for J; bases not matched to a gene: 5. The CDR3 is made up of 14 amino acids. The CDR3 reads CASSLDRGPDTQYF. The CDR3, as DNA: TGTGCCAGCAGCCTCGACAGGGGCCCAGATACGCAGTATTTT.

The rearrangement links TRBV5-1 to TRBJ2-3; a possible D gene is TRBD2 (6 bases). This CDR3 has 16 residues. Germline V CDR1 and CDR2: SGHRS, YFSETQ. The V gene lost 4 bases and the J gene lost 2 bases, with 17 bases spanning the gap. CDR3 DNA: TGCGCCAGCAGCCTGGAGGCGGGGCTGTTCACAGATACGCAGTATTTT. This encodes CASSLEAGLFTDTQYF.

V and J are TRBV30 and TRBJ2-5, with 9 positions matching TRBD2. CDR1 is GTSNPN and CDR2 is SVGIG in the germline V gene (reference sequence). Trimming at V came to 0 bases and at J to 4 bases, leaving 9 bases not matched to a gene. CDR3 size: 16 residues. CDR3 in amino acids: CAWSVRRTSVGETQYF. CDR3 bases: TGTGCCTGGAGTGTAAGAAGGACTAGCGTAGGAGAGACCCAGTACTTC.

Only a few counts were recorded for this clone. V gene TRBV7-6 combines with J gene TRBJ2-7; D is unresolved. The CDR3 loop spans 16 amino acids. Germline V gene sequence: CDR1 SGHVS, CDR2 FNYEAQ. Trimming removed 2 bases from V and 2 bases from J, with 16 bases in between. CDR3 sequence reads: CASSLNSPGSTYEQYF. The CDR3, as DNA: TGTGCCAGCAGCTTAAATTCGCCCGGCTCGACCTACGAGCAGTACTTC.

V is TRBV2 and J is TRBJ1-2; D uncertain. The CDR3 totals 13 residues. CDR1 and CDR2 from the germline V gene are SNHLY and FYNNEI. Between the trimmed V and J ends, which lost 6 bases and 6 bases, there was a span of 14 bases. CDR3 sequence: CASRVVTSDGYTF. DNA of the CDR3: TGTGCCAGCAGGGTAGTTACGTCTGATGGCTACACCTTC.